Listed here are 16 T cell receptor beta chains from one sample, sequenced in a study of blood T cell repertoires in COVID-19 (dated by TCRdb to 2018 to 2020). Libraries were prepared through the immunoSEQ multiplex PCR assay. In its TCRdb copy, this immuneACCESS table keeps in-frame sequences only and misses some clones. Where compared with another copy, unresolved V genes explain less than half of these, and the others have no known cause. The sample yields 140,000 or so clones; around 80% were counted once. The ten largest make up 3% to 4.5% of the sample. The sequencing sample was made of peripheral blood. These receptors all stem from an older man who had recovered from COVID-19.

The V gene is TRBV5-1, the J gene TRBJ2-7, with a possible D match to TRBD2 (6 bases). The V and J ends lost 2 bases and 0 bases respectively, with 18 bases between them. This CDR3 is 17 amino acids long. The germline V gene encodes CDR1 SGHRS and CDR2 YFSETQ. CDR3 DNA: TGCGCCAGCAGCTTCCGGGACGGGAGTGGAAGCTCCTACGAGCAGTACTTC. Amino acids: CASSFRDGSGSSYEQYF.

This chain uses TRBV21-1 with TRBJ1-2; TRBD1 is the table's D call, not checked against the DNA. TRBV21-1 is termed a pseudogene. CDR3 length equals 15 residues. The CDR3 sequence is CASSKNNRGNYGYTF. CDR3 coding DNA: TGTGCCAGCAGCAAGAATAACAGGGGGAACTATGGCTACACCTTC.

The V call is TRBV18, the J call TRBJ2-2, with 11 bases aligning to TRBD2. Trimming removed 0 bases from V and 4 bases from J; junction bases left unmatched: 4. CDR1 and CDR2 from the germline V gene are KGHSH and LQKENI. The CDR3 length is 17 residues. Here the CDR3 reads CASSPPTSGSITGELFF. CDR3 nucleotide sequence: TGTGCCAGCTCACCACCAACTAGCGGGAGTATCACCGGGGAGCTGTTTTTT. The entire variable domain, with the rest obtained from reference TRBV18 and TRBJ2-2, is as follows: NAGVMQNPRHLVRRRGQEARLRCSPMKGHSHVYWYRQLPEEGLKFMVYLQKENIIDESGMPKERFSAEFPKEGPSILRIQQVVRGDSAAYFCASSPPTSGSITGELFFGEGSRLTVL.

The genes are TRBV2 and TRBJ1-1; 8 nucleotides match TRBD1. This CDR3 contains 15 residues. Germline loops: CDR1 SNHLY, CDR2 FYNNEI. J lost 6 bases, V lost 4 bases, and 10 bases had no gene match. The CDR3 spells CASSAGTGLVSEAFF. DNA for the CDR3: TGTGCCAGCAGTGCCGGGACAGGATTAGTCTCTGAAGCTTTCTTT.

This clone was seen a handful of times. The chain uses TRBV19 and TRBJ1-6, with D uncertain. Per germline, CDR1 LNHDA and CDR2 SQIVND (reference sequence). The CDR3 has 12 residues. The V end was cut by 7 bases, the J end by 12 bases, with 13 bases between. The CDR3 sequence is CASKEPFGPLHF. The CDR3 DNA reads TGTGCCAGTAAGGAGCCATTTGGACCCCTCCACTTT.

The chain combines TRBV6-1 with TRBJ1-4; 9 bases agree with TRBD1. Germline V gene lookup returns CDR1 MNHNS and CDR2 SASEGT. Trimming took 3 bases from V and 0 from J; bases not matched to a gene: 2. The CDR3 loop spans 16 amino acids. For the CDR3, the DNA is TGTGCCAGCAGTGACACAGGGGGCTCAACTAATGAAAAACTGTTTTTT. Its translation: CASSDTGGSTNEKLFF.

V gene TRBV15 combines with J gene TRBJ2-7, with a possible D match to TRBD1 (5 bases). Trimming shortened V by 1 base and J by 3 bases, and 7 bases separated the two germline ends. Germline assignment: CDR1 LNHNV and CDR2 YYDKDF (reference sequence). This CDR3 has 13 residues. The CDR3 loop reads CATSRGGSYEQYF. Here the CDR3 DNA reads TGTGCCACCAGCAGAGGGGGCAGCTACGAGCAGTACTTC.

The chain couples TRBV15 to TRBJ1-6; 7 nucleotides align to TRBD1. Germline values: CDR1 LNHNV, CDR2 YYDKDF (reference sequence). The CDR3 is made up of 17 amino acids. V lost 1 base and J lost 5; bases outside the gene matches: 8. The CDR3 DNA reads TGTGCCACCAGCAGAGGAGGAGGGGGCGTACATAATTCACCCCTCCACTTT. Its protein is CATSRGGGGVHNSPLHF. Together with reference TRBV15 and TRBJ1-6, the CDR3 gives the full variable domain: DAMVIQNPRYQVTQFGKPVTLSCSQTLNHNVMYWYQQKSSQAPKLLFHYYDKDFNNEADTPDNFQSRRPNTSFCFLDIRSPGLGDTAMYLCATSRGGGGVHNSPLHFGNGTRLTVT.

The sample holds one count of this clone. V gene TRBV13 combines with J gene TRBJ1-1; D is possibly TRBD1 (5 bases). The CDR3 sequence is 14 residues long. Germline CDR1 is PRHDT and CDR2 is FYEKMQ (reference sequence). V was shortened by 2 bases and J by 3 bases, with 10 bases between the two germline ends. The CDR3 DNA is TGTGCCAGCAGCTTAAGGGGATTGGACACTGAAGCTTTCTTT. Translation gives CASSLRGLDTEAFF.

The genes are TRBV7-8 and TRBJ2-1; 8 bases align to TRBD2. Germline V gives CDR1 SGHVS, CDR2 FQNEAQ. V lost 4 bases and J lost 10; bases outside the gene matches: 18. The CDR3 is 17 amino acids. DNA for the CDR3: TGTGCCAGCAGCTCCCCTCTTCAGCGGGAGTCGAACGACGAGCAGTTCTTC. Protein product: CASSSPLQRESNDEQFF.

A few counts support this clone. The rearrangement links TRBV2 to TRBJ2-7; 7 bases agree with TRBD2. Germline trimming cut 5 bases from V and 12 bases from J; bases unmatched to any gene: 4. Germline V gene sequence: CDR1 SNHLY, CDR2 FYNNEI. The CDR3 has 10 amino acids. The CDR3 nucleotides are TGTGCCAGCAGTAGCGGGGTTCGGTACTTC. It encodes CASSSGVRYF.

This chain joins TRBV5-1 and TRBJ2-3; weak D call: TRBD1 (5 bases). Germline V gene sequence: CDR1 SGHRS, CDR2 YFSETQ. The V end lost 2 bases, the J end lost 2 bases, and 12 bases lay between the germline ends. The CDR3 loop spans 15 amino acids. The CDR3 spells CASSLGAKLTDTQYF. The CDR3 DNA reads TGCGCCAGCAGCTTAGGGGCTAAACTCACAGATACGCAGTATTTT.

The rearrangement uses TRBV3-1 (or the pseudogene TRBV3-2) and TRBJ1-3, with TRBD1 as a possible D gene (5 bases). Germline-derived CDR1 and CDR2 are LGHDT and YNNKEL (reference sequence). V lost 4 bases and J lost 2, with 15 bases in between. The length of the CDR3 is 16 residues. Here the CDR3 DNA reads TGTGCCAGCAGCCGTATTGACAGCTATCCTGGAAACACCATATATTTT. Translated: CASSRIDSYPGNTIYF.

The J gene is TRBJ1-2, the V gene TRBV5-1; TRBD1 matches at 7 bases. The CDR3 is 14 residues long. Germline V gives CDR1 SGHRS, CDR2 YFSETQ. V shed 2 bases and J 7 bases; nucleotides not matched to a gene: 8. CDR3 DNA sequence: TGCGCCAGCAGCTTAAGGACCCCAGGGGGTGGCTACACCTTC. Protein product: CASSLRTPGGGYTF.

CDR3 bases: TGTGCCAGTAGTATAGATCACGGACTGTACAATGAGCAGTTCTTC. Translation: CASSIDHGLYNEQFF. J is TRBJ2-1 and V is TRBV19; a possible D gene is TRBD2 (5 bases). Looked up from germline, CDR1 is LNHDA and CDR2 is SQIVND (reference sequence). Trimming took off 0 bases at V and 4 bases at J, with 10 bases between the two ends. This CDR3 has 15 residues.

This clone occurred once. The rearrangement links TRBV5-5 to TRBJ1-1; the match to TRBD1 covers 7 bases. CDR1 and CDR2 (germline): SGHKS, YYEKEE (reference sequence). The CDR3 loop spans 17 amino acids. Trimming cost V 4 bases and J 3 bases; bases outside gene matches: 15. The CDR3 nucleotides are TGTGCCAGCAGCGGACTACAGGGGTGGGGGATAGACACTGAAGCTTTCTTT. Its translation: CASSGLQGWGIDTEAFF. Full variable domain (rest looked up from reference TRBV5-5 and TRBJ1-1): DAGVTQSPTHLIKTRGQQVTLRCSPISGHKSVSWYQQVLGQGPQFIFQYYEKEERGRGNFPDRFSARQFPNYSSELNVNALLLGDSALYLCASSGLQGWGIDTEAFFGQGTRLTVV.